One sample yielded the 9 T cell receptor beta chains listed below, sequenced in a study of shared clonotypes between healthy human individuals. Using immunoSEQ multiplex PCR, the repertoire was profiled, and TCRdb retains in-frame clones only, with some absent. The sample holds 560,000 or so clones, about 96% seen once. Naive CD8 cells lacked CD45RO, underwent positive selection for CCR7 and left out terminally differentiated effector memory CD45RA+ cells. What was sequenced was naive CD8+ T cells sorted from blood. The receptors originated from a woman in her twenties or thirties in good health.

This clone was counted a single time. V and J are TRBV6-5 and TRBJ2-7; D may be TRBD1 (6 bases). The CDR3 has 14 amino acids. The germline gives CDR1 MNHEY, CDR2 SVGAGI. V lost 5 bases and J 5 bases, leaving 16 bases between the germline ends. The CDR3 DNA is TGTGCCAGCAGTCCCATACAGGGATTCAACGAGCAGTACTTC. Its protein is CASSPIQGFNEQYF.

This chain joins TRBV25-1 and TRBJ2-5, with D perhaps TRBD1 or TRBD2 (5 bases each). The assigned J gene may be wrong: the sequence end matches TRBJ2-7 better. This CDR3 contains 14 residues. Germline V lookup: CDR1 MGHDK, CDR2 SYGVNS. CDR3 in amino acids: CASSYGTGVDEQYF. The CDR3 DNA sequence: TGTGCCAGCAGCTATGGGACGGGCGTTGACGAGCAGTACTTC.

In the case of this clone: Different DNA sequences within this sample yield the same CDR3. The V and J genes are TRBV27 and TRBJ2-1; TRBD2 agrees at 15 bases. This CDR3 contains 15 residues. V trimming: 7 bases; J trimming: 7 bases; junction bases outside the gene matches: 5. Germline CDR1 MNHEY, CDR2 SMNVEV (reference sequence). CDR3 sequence: CASTAGTSGRNEQFF. CDR3 DNA sequence: TGTGCCAGCACCGCCGGGACTAGCGGGAGGAATGAGCAGTTCTTC.

To note about this clone: Additional DNA sequences in this sample encode the identical CDR3. The chain joins TRBV28 to TRBJ2-7; the D is unclear. Trimming left V 3 bases short and J 6 bases short, with 12 bases between. Germline lookup yields CDR1 MDHEN and CDR2 SYDVKM. The CDR3 is made up of 13 amino acids. The DNA for the CDR3 is TGTGCCAGCAGTTTGGGCCGCCTCGGCGAGCAGTACTTC. Protein: CASSLGRLGEQYF. Full variable domain (rest looked up from reference TRBV28 and TRBJ2-7): DVKVTQSSRYLVKRTGEKVFLECVQDMDHENMFWYRQDPGLGLRLIYFSYDVKMKEKGDIPEGYSVSREKKERFSLILESASTNQTSMYLCASSLGRLGEQYFGPGTRLTVT.

This chain links TRBV5-6 with TRBJ2-2; D gene ambiguous. The V gene lost 5 bases and the J gene lost 6 bases, with 11 bases spanning the gap. In germline, CDR1 is SGHDT, CDR2 YYEEEE. This CDR3 region has 13 residues. The CDR3 here is CASRGIDPGELFF. As DNA, the CDR3 is TGTGCCAGCAGGGGGATTGATCCCGGGGAGCTGTTTTTT.

Turning to this clone: Other DNA sequences in this specimen translate into the identical CDR3. The chain joins TRBV27 to TRBJ2-2; 9 nucleotides match TRBD1. From germline, CDR1 is MNHEY and CDR2 SMNVEV (reference sequence). The CDR3 has 14 residues. J gave up 7 bases and V 5 bases, and 5 bases lay outside the gene matches. In DNA form, the CDR3 reads TGTGCCAGCAGTCCAGGACAGGGGTTCGGGGAGCTGTTTTTT. Its translation is CASSPGQGFGELFF.

This clone was seen only once. The rearrangement uses TRBV9 and TRBJ2-1; 10 bases match TRBD2. Germline V gene sequence: CDR1 SGDLS, CDR2 YYNGEE. V was pared by 4 bases and J by 9 bases, with 10 bases of the junction left unmatched. This CDR3 has 15 amino acids. CDR3 in amino acids: CASSTLAGEKSEQFF. CDR3 in DNA: TGTGCCAGCAGCACGCTAGCGGGAGAGAAAAGTGAGCAGTTCTTC.

V usage is TRBV27 and J usage is TRBJ2-1, with 10 bases matching TRBD2. Trimming removed 5 bases from V and 10 bases from J; junction bases left unmatched: 8. The CDR3 is 14 amino acids. Per the germline V gene, CDR1 is MNHEY and CDR2 is SMNVEV (reference sequence). Written as DNA, the CDR3 is TGTGCCAGCAGTGTACAGCGGGAGGGCCGAGAGCAGTTCTTC. It yields the protein CASSVQREGREQFF.

The chain has TRBV9 and TRBJ2-2; D possibly corresponds to TRBD2 (6 bases). The germline CDR1 and CDR2 sequences are SGDLS and YYNGEE. With 0 bases removed from V and 5 bases from J, the gap between germline ends came to 8 bases. The CDR3 totals 14 residues. The CDR3 reads CASSVVAGTGELFF. The CDR3 bases are TGTGCCAGCAGCGTAGTGGCGGGGACCGGGGAGCTGTTTTTT.